These T cell receptor beta chains were read from a single sample in a study of T cells in Graves' hyperthyroidism and ophthalmopathy. One entry per CDR3 protein, called by TCRdb with MiXCR from the multiplex PCR reads. The table shows more than 650,000 distinct CDR3 sequences, with approximately 14% occurring only once. Sequencing used blood. The receptors originated from a woman younger than 35 with Graves' hyperthyroidism. The CDR3 runs from the conserved cysteine through the conserved F or W. Each record gives: CDR3 length, clone size, V gene, D gene, J gene, CDR3 protein, CDR3 DNA. D genes are given only for firm matches. Where a row states a size, it is once, few, many or the class of an expanded clone; other rows omit it.

len: 15
abundance: NA
v_gene: TRBV12-3/TRBV12-4
d_gene: NA
j_gene: TRBJ2-7
CDR3aa: CASSYSTSSPYEQYF
CDR3nt: TGTGCCAGCAGTTACTCGACTAGTTCGCCCTACGAGCAGTACTTC

len: 14
abundance: few
v_gene: TRBV4-1
d_gene: TRBD1
j_gene: TRBJ2-3
CDR3aa: CASAQGGITDTQYF
CDR3nt: TGCGCCAGCGCGCAAGGGGGCATTACAGATACGCAGTATTTT

len: 15
abundance: NA
v_gene: TRBV28
d_gene: NA
j_gene: TRBJ1-5
CDR3aa: CASSLIDRCNQPQHF
CDR3nt: TGTGCCAGCAGTTTGATAGACAGGTGCAATCAGCCCCAGCATTTT

len: 10
abundance: many
v_gene: TRBV2
d_gene: NA
j_gene: TRBJ2-1
CDR3aa: CASRDSKQFF
CDR3nt: TGTGCCAGCAGAGATTCAAAGCAGTTCTTC

len: 12
abundance: many
v_gene: TRBV6-1
d_gene: NA
j_gene: TRBJ2-7
CDR3aa: CASSEDGNEQYF
CDR3nt: TGTGCCAGCAGTGAAGACGGGAACGAGCAGTACTTC

len: 15
abundance: few
v_gene: TRBV5-5
d_gene: TRBD2
j_gene: TRBJ2-7
CDR3aa: CASSFSLAGNYEQYF
CDR3nt: TGTGCCAGCAGCTTTAGTCTAGCGGGAAACTACGAGCAGTACTTC

len: 14
abundance: NA
v_gene: TRBV7-9
d_gene: TRBD2
j_gene: TRBJ2-1
CDR3aa: CASSGGLANNEQFF
CDR3nt: TGTGCCAGCAGCGGGGGACTAGCAAACAATGAGCAGTTCTTC

len: 15
abundance: NA
v_gene: TRBV7-9
d_gene: TRBD1
j_gene: TRBJ1-2
CDR3aa: CASRRVGQGGYGYTF
CDR3nt: TGTGCCAGCCGGAGGGTTGGACAGGGGGGCTATGGCTACACCTTC

len: 15
abundance: many
v_gene: TRBV11-2
d_gene: NA
j_gene: TRBJ1-4
CDR3aa: CASSPQTTRNEKLFF
CDR3nt: TGTGCCAGCAGCCCACAGACGACCAGAAATGAAAAACTGTTTTTT

len: 15
abundance: many
v_gene: TRBV6-2/TRBV6-3
d_gene: NA
j_gene: TRBJ2-2
CDR3aa: CASNQRGGGTGELFF
CDR3nt: TGTGCCAGCAACCAAAGGGGCGGTGGGACCGGGGAGCTGTTTTTT

len: 16
abundance: many
v_gene: TRBV7-2
d_gene: NA
j_gene: TRBJ2-7
CDR3aa: CASSPTWGGKKNEQYF
CDR3nt: TGTGCCAGCAGCCCGACGTGGGGCGGAAAGAAGAACGAGCAGTACTTC

len: 17
abundance: many
v_gene: TRBV3-1
d_gene: NA
j_gene: TRBJ1-1
CDR3aa: CASSQGVGYTWDTEAFF
CDR3nt: TGTGCCAGCAGCCAAGGGGTGGGCTATACTTGGGACACTGAAGCTTTCTTT

len: 15
abundance: few
v_gene: TRBV12-3/TRBV12-4
d_gene: TRBD1
j_gene: TRBJ1-2
CDR3aa: CASRHDREPSYGYTF
CDR3nt: TGTGCCAGCAGACATGACAGGGAGCCTAGCTATGGCTACACCTTC

len: 18
abundance: few
v_gene: TRBV4-1
d_gene: NA
j_gene: TRBJ2-1
CDR3aa: CASSPRQGPGLTHNEQFF
CDR3nt: TGCGCCAGCAGCCCCCGGCAAGGACCTGGCTTGACCCACAATGAGCAGTTCTTC

len: 15
abundance: NA
v_gene: TRBV4-3
d_gene: NA
j_gene: TRBJ1-6
CDR3aa: CASSRGTFVDSPLHF
CDR3nt: TGCGCCAGCAGCCGGGGGACATTCGTTGATTCACCCCTCCACTTT

len: 15
abundance: many
v_gene: TRBV7-2
d_gene: NA
j_gene: TRBJ1-2
CDR3aa: CASSFVGGADYGYTF
CDR3nt: TGTGCCAGCAGTTTTGTAGGGGGGGCGGACTATGGCTACACCTTC

len: 15
abundance: many
v_gene: TRBV7-8
d_gene: NA
j_gene: TRBJ2-7
CDR3aa: CASSLELARTYEQYF
CDR3nt: TGTGCCAGCAGCTTAGAACTAGCCCGAACCTACGAGCAGTACTTC

len: 15
abundance: many
v_gene: TRBV28
d_gene: NA
j_gene: TRBJ1-5
CDR3aa: CASSPIWYSNQPQHF
CDR3nt: TGTGCCAGCAGTCCTATATGGTATAGCAATCAGCCCCAGCATTTT

len: 18
abundance: NA
v_gene: TRBV4-3
d_gene: NA
j_gene: TRBJ1-2
CDR3aa: CASSQDGGSTGNVYGYTF
CDR3nt: TGCGCCAGCAGCCAAGATGGCGGTAGCACAGGGAACGTCTATGGCTACACCTTC

len: 13
abundance: many
v_gene: TRBV12-3/TRBV12-4
d_gene: NA
j_gene: TRBJ1-5
CDR3aa: CASSPTNNQPQHF
CDR3nt: TGTGCCAGCAGTCCTACGAACAATCAGCCCCAGCATTTT

len: 16
abundance: NA
v_gene: TRBV19
d_gene: NA
j_gene: TRBJ2-5
CDR3aa: CASSTSGQTRQETQYF
CDR3nt: TGTGCCAGTAGTACTTCCGGACAGACCCGCCAGGAGACCCAGTACTTC

len: 17
abundance: many
v_gene: TRBV9
d_gene: TRBD2
j_gene: TRBJ2-1
CDR3aa: CASSVGTSLSSYNEQFF
CDR3nt: TGTGCCAGCAGCGTAGGGACTAGCCTGAGCTCCTACAATGAGCAGTTCTTC

len: 15
abundance: NA
v_gene: TRBV27
d_gene: NA
j_gene: TRBJ1-6
CDR3aa: CASSQRAPGRSPLHF
CDR3nt: TGTGCCAGCAGTCAGCGGGCCCCCGGTCGGTCACCCCTCCACTTT

len: 15
abundance: many
v_gene: TRBV11-2
d_gene: TRBD2
j_gene: TRBJ2-3
CDR3aa: CASSDPAGGTDTRYF
CDR3nt: TGTGCCAGCAGCGATCCAGCGGGAGGCACAGATACGCGGTATTTT

len: 14
abundance: many
v_gene: TRBV30
d_gene: TRBD1
j_gene: TRBJ2-7
CDR3aa: CAWSQEDRGYEQYF
CDR3nt: TGTGCCTGGAGTCAGGAAGACAGGGGTTACGAGCAGTACTTC

len: 18
abundance: many
v_gene: TRBV28
d_gene: TRBD2
j_gene: TRBJ2-3
CDR3aa: CASSGGLAGVRRTDTQYF
CDR3nt: TGTGCCAGCAGTGGGGGACTAGCGGGAGTTCGTCGAACAGATACGCAGTATTTT

len: 14
abundance: few
v_gene: TRBV7-8
d_gene: NA
j_gene: TRBJ2-5
CDR3aa: CASSLYRDSETQYF
CDR3nt: TGTGCCAGCAGCTTATATCGGGATTCGGAGACCCAGTACTTC

len: 16
abundance: few
v_gene: TRBV2
d_gene: NA
j_gene: TRBJ1-3
CDR3aa: CASSGGTANSGNTIYF
CDR3nt: TGTGCCAGCAGTGGAGGGACGGCTAACTCTGGAAACACCATATATTTT

len: 14
abundance: NA
v_gene: TRBV5-1
d_gene: NA
j_gene: TRBJ1-4
CDR3aa: CASSLTDGNEKLFF
CDR3nt: TGCGCCAGCAGCTTGACGGACGGTAATGAAAAACTGTTTTTT

len: 12
abundance: many
v_gene: TRBV30
d_gene: NA
j_gene: TRBJ2-7
CDR3aa: CAWSAGPYEQYF
CDR3nt: TGTGCCTGGAGTGCGGGACCCTACGAGCAGTACTTC

len: 14
abundance: few
v_gene: TRBV27
d_gene: NA
j_gene: TRBJ1-2
CDR3aa: CASSSLPVGNGYTF
CDR3nt: TGTGCCAGCAGTTCTCTACCAGTGGGGAACGGCTACACCTTC

len: 17
abundance: few
v_gene: TRBV6-5
d_gene: TRBD1
j_gene: TRBJ2-2
CDR3aa: CASSYSRTGRNTGELFF
CDR3nt: TGTGCCAGCAGTTACTCCAGGACAGGAAGGAACACCGGGGAGCTGTTTTTT

len: 16
abundance: NA
v_gene: TRBV9
d_gene: NA
j_gene: TRBJ2-7
CDR3aa: CASSASGSRGVYEQYF
CDR3nt: TGTGCCAGCAGCGCCTCAGGGTCCCGCGGGGTGTACGAGCAGTACTTC

len: 15
abundance: few
v_gene: TRBV6-1
d_gene: TRBD2
j_gene: TRBJ2-3
CDR3aa: CASKETSGSVDTQYF
CDR3nt: TGTGCCAGCAAAGAGACTAGCGGGAGTGTCGATACGCAGTATTTT

len: 14
abundance: NA
v_gene: TRBV6-2/TRBV6-3
d_gene: NA
j_gene: TRBJ2-1
CDR3aa: CASTKTRAYNEQFF
CDR3nt: TGTGCCAGCACCAAGACTAGGGCCTACAATGAGCAGTTCTTC

len: 11
abundance: NA
v_gene: TRBV2
d_gene: NA
j_gene: TRBJ2-1
CDR3aa: CASSSGSVLFF
CDR3nt: TGTGCCAGCAGTTCAGGGTCGGTTCTGTTCTTC

len: 15
abundance: many
v_gene: TRBV2
d_gene: NA
j_gene: TRBJ1-5
CDR3aa: CASSERVRSNQPQHF
CDR3nt: TGTGCCAGCAGTGAAAGAGTCAGGAGCAATCAGCCCCAGCATTTT

len: 14
abundance: few
v_gene: TRBV5-1
d_gene: NA
j_gene: TRBJ2-2
CDR3aa: CASSKNPNTGELFF
CDR3nt: TGCGCCAGCAGCAAGAATCCGAACACCGGGGAGCTGTTTTTT

len: 13
abundance: many
v_gene: TRBV30
d_gene: NA
j_gene: TRBJ1-2
CDR3aa: CALPGGAGYGYTF
CDR3nt: TGTGCACTTCCAGGAGGGGCTGGCTATGGCTACACCTTC

len: 14
abundance: few
v_gene: TRBV19
d_gene: TRBD1
j_gene: TRBJ2-7
CDR3aa: CASSIQGATYEQYF
CDR3nt: TGTGCCAGTAGTATACAGGGGGCCACCTACGAGCAGTACTTC

len: 13
abundance: NA
v_gene: TRBV27
d_gene: NA
j_gene: TRBJ1-4
CDR3aa: CASSFQAGEKLFF
CDR3nt: TGTGCCAGCAGTTTCCAGGCTGGAGAAAAACTGTTTTTT

len: 17
abundance: many
v_gene: TRBV3-1
d_gene: NA
j_gene: TRBJ2-1
CDR3aa: CASSQRKRAPSYNEQFF
CDR3nt: TGTGCCAGCAGCCAACGCAAGCGGGCCCCCTCCTACAATGAGCAGTTCTTC

len: 13
abundance: few
v_gene: TRBV11-2
d_gene: NA
j_gene: TRBJ2-1
CDR3aa: CASSPELDNEQFF
CDR3nt: TGTGCCAGCAGCCCTGAACTCGACAATGAGCAGTTCTTC

len: 15
abundance: many
v_gene: TRBV7-9
d_gene: NA
j_gene: TRBJ1-1
CDR3aa: CASSRGRGENTEAFF
CDR3nt: TGTGCCAGCAGCCGAGGACGGGGGGAAAACACTGAAGCTTTCTTT

len: 15
abundance: many
v_gene: TRBV7-2
d_gene: NA
j_gene: TRBJ2-7
CDR3aa: CASSLERGGSYEQYF
CDR3nt: TGTGCCAGCAGCTTAGAAAGGGGGGGCTCCTACGAGCAGTACTTC

len: 16
abundance: NA
v_gene: TRBV5-1
d_gene: TRBD2
j_gene: TRBJ2-3
CDR3aa: CASSVRTSLFTDTQYF
CDR3nt: TGCGCCAGCAGCGTCCGGACTAGTCTTTTCACGGATACGCAGTATTTT

len: 15
abundance: few
v_gene: TRBV4-1
d_gene: NA
j_gene: TRBJ2-1
CDR3aa: CASSDLTSSYNEQFF
CDR3nt: TGCGCCAGCAGTGACCTAACCAGCTCCTACAATGAGCAGTTCTTC

len: 15
abundance: many
v_gene: TRBV7-3
d_gene: NA
j_gene: TRBJ2-2
CDR3aa: CASSLTVGNTGELFF
CDR3nt: TGTGCCAGCAGCTTAACTGTGGGTAACACCGGGGAGCTGTTTTTT

len: 14
abundance: few
v_gene: TRBV20-1
d_gene: TRBD1
j_gene: TRBJ2-3
CDR3aa: CSAGGDRGADTQYF
CDR3nt: TGCAGTGCTGGTGGGGACAGGGGAGCAGATACGCAGTATTTT

len: 20
abundance: few
v_gene: TRBV7-3
d_gene: TRBD2
j_gene: TRBJ2-2
CDR3aa: CASSLNGLAGARTNTGELFF
CDR3nt: TGTGCCAGCAGCTTAAACGGACTAGCGGGAGCTCGAACGAACACCGGGGAGCTGTTTTTT

len: 13
abundance: few
v_gene: TRBV29-1
d_gene: NA
j_gene: TRBJ1-1
CDR3aa: CSALLQLNTEAFF
CDR3nt: TGCAGCGCCCTCCTACAGTTGAACACTGAAGCTTTCTTT

len: 13
abundance: many
v_gene: TRBV30
d_gene: NA
j_gene: TRBJ2-1
CDR3aa: CAWSAAPGYEQFF
CDR3nt: TGTGCCTGGAGTGCCGCCCCCGGGTATGAGCAGTTCTTC

len: 15
abundance: few
v_gene: TRBV19
d_gene: TRBD2
j_gene: TRBJ2-2
CDR3aa: CASSMPSGMAGELFF
CDR3nt: TGTGCCAGTAGTATGCCTAGCGGGATGGCCGGGGAGCTGTTTTTT